The 18 T cell receptor beta chains in this list originate from one sample, sequenced in a study of T-cell memory formation after mild COVID-19. MiXCR, applied by TCRdb to the 5' RACE reads, yields one record per CDR3 protein. In the table there are around 370,000 distinct CDR3 sequences, around 21% of which are singletons. The sequenced material came from PBMCs or a T cell subset sorted from them (not recorded which). The receptors were gathered from an adult woman who had mild COVID-19 (a few samples of this study predate the infection). Cell type and time point are not known.

V usage is TRBV15 and J usage is TRBJ1-3; the D is unclear. Per the germline V gene, CDR1 is LNHNV and CDR2 is YYDKDF (reference sequence). CDR3 size: 17 residues. Trimming removed 6 bases at V and 0 bases at J, with 18 bases between. CDR3 nucleotide sequence: TGTGCCACCAGTCGAACCCCCTCCATGAGCTCTGGAAACACCATATATTTT. Encoded protein: CATSRTPSMSSGNTIYF.

On this clonotype itself: A clone one base away is much larger, so this may be a read error. The chain couples TRBV4-1 to TRBJ2-5; D unclear. The germline V gene has CDR1 MGHRA and CDR2 YSYEKL. This CDR3 is built from 13 residues. V was shortened by 4 bases and J by 4 bases, with 10 bases between the two germline ends. CDR3 residues: CASSRDQRETQYF. The CDR3 region has the DNA TGCGCCAGCAGCCGCGACCAGAGAGAGACCCAGTACTTC.

This clonotype has just a few counts. The chain links TRBV6-6 to TRBJ1-1; TRBD1 matches 7 bases. Looked up from germline, CDR1 is MNHNY and CDR2 is SVGAGI (reference sequence). This CDR3 has 15 residues. V was clipped by 0 bases and J by 4 bases; unmatched bases: 5. CDR3: CASSYSRSGGTEAFF. The CDR3 DNA is TGTGCCAGCAGTTACTCGAGGTCAGGGGGCACTGAAGCTTTCTTT.

The genes are TRBV2 and TRBJ1-6; TRBD1 might be the D (6 bases). This CDR3 has 13 residues. CDR1 is SNHLY and CDR2 is FYNNEI in the germline V gene. V was trimmed by 8 bases and J by 7 bases, leaving 12 bases between them. CDR3 protein: CASGRQENSPLHF. The CDR3, as DNA: TGTGCCAGCGGGCGACAGGAGAATTCACCCCTCCACTTT.

This rearrangement joins TRBV7-2 to TRBJ2-1; TRBD2 agrees at 9 bases. The CDR3 runs to 17 residues. After removal of 0 bases from V and 15 bases from J, the junction contained 18 bases not matched to a gene. Germline V CDR1 and CDR2: SGHTA, FQGNSA. DNA for the CDR3: TGTGCCAGCAGCTTAGCAGCGGCGGGGGGGCCCGGGTTAACTCTGTTCTTC. Translated, it gives CASSLAAAGGPGLTLFF.

This chain joins TRBV4-2 and TRBJ2-3; 12 nucleotides agree with TRBD2. This CDR3 has 19 amino acids. Unmatched junction bases numbered 13, after V lost 0 bases and J lost 6 bases. Germline V gene lookup returns CDR1 LGHNA and CDR2 YNFKEQ. In nucleotides, the CDR3 is TGTGCCAGCAGCCAAGATATCCTAGCGGGGGGGCCTGTTGCCGATACGCAGTATTTT. As protein: CASSQDILAGGPVADTQYF.

V is TRBV5-6 and J is TRBJ2-7, with 13 bases matching TRBD2. The CDR3 loop spans 16 amino acids. J was trimmed by 3 bases and V by 4 bases; bases with no gene match: 7. The germline gives CDR1 SGHDT, CDR2 YYEEEE. This chain's CDR3 is CASSGQGLAGYYEQYF. The CDR3 DNA is TGTGCCAGCAGCGGGCAGGGACTAGCGGGATACTACGAGCAGTACTTC.

There are a few counts of this clonotype. This chain connects TRBV25-1 to TRBJ1-1, with a weak D call TRBD1 (5 bases). The CDR3 is 15 amino acids. Germline CDR1 MGHDK, CDR2 SYGVNS. V was pared by 8 bases and J by 4 bases, with 20 bases between. CDR3 sequence (DNA): TGTGCCAGCGGATTGGGCGGGGGTATTGGCACTGAAGCTTTCTTT. Protein: CASGLGGGIGTEAFF.

V gene TRBV3-1 combines with J gene TRBJ2-5; tentatively, D is TRBD2 (6 bases). V shed 1 base and J shed 3 bases, with 12 bases lying between them. CDR3 length: 15 residues. CDR1 LGHDT and CDR2 YNNKEL come from the germline V gene (reference sequence). CDR3 protein: CASSQGVIAEETQYF. The DNA for the CDR3 is TGTGCCAGCAGCCAAGGAGTGATAGCGGAAGAGACCCAGTACTTC.

This clonotype was observed a few times. The V call is TRBV12-3 or TRBV12-4, the J call TRBJ1-4; D not certain. The V end lost 1 base, the J end lost 8 bases, and 8 bases lay between the germline ends. The CDR3 covers 13 residues. The CDR3 loop is CASSLGWKEKLFF. In nucleotides, the CDR3 is TGTGCCAGCAGTTTAGGTTGGAAGGAAAAACTGTTTTTT.

The chain combines TRBV6-2 or TRBV6-3 with TRBJ2-7, with unresolved D. Trimming took 2 bases from V and 0 from J, leaving 11 bases between them. CDR3 length equals 15 residues. From germline, CDR1 is MNHEY and CDR2 SVGEGT. The CDR3 bases are TGTGCCAGCAGTTACACAGCTCAATCCTCCTACGAGCAGTACTTC. Translation: CASSYTAQSSYEQYF.

The sample holds a few counts of this clonotype. V and J are TRBV3-1 and TRBJ2-7, with D possibly called TRBD1 or TRBD2 (6 bases each). Germline CDR1 and CDR2: LGHDT and YNNKEL (reference sequence). Deletions cut 6 bases from V and 6 bases from J, with 12 bases between. CDR3 length: 12 amino acids. CDR3 bases: TGTGCCAGCAGGCAACAGGGAGGCGAGCAGTACTTC. The encoded protein is CASRQQGGEQYF.

V usage is TRBV16 and J usage is TRBJ1-1; D is perhaps TRBD1 (6 bases). V dropped 2 bases and J dropped 5 bases, with 12 bases sitting between them. This CDR3 spans 14 amino acids. Per the germline V gene, CDR1 is KGHSY and CDR2 is FQNENV. The CDR3 loop reads CASSQLGGATEAFF. The CDR3 nucleotides are TGTGCCAGCAGCCAACTAGGGGGGGCGACTGAAGCTTTCTTT.

This clonotype was recorded a few times. J is TRBJ2-3 and V is TRBV3-1, with 8 bases that match TRBD2. After removal of 1 base from V and 7 bases from J, the junction contained 7 bases not matched to a gene. Germline values: CDR1 LGHDT, CDR2 YNNKEL (reference sequence). The CDR3 length is 15 residues. The CDR3 DNA follows: TGTGCCAGCAGCCAAGGCAGCGGGGGAAGCAATACGCAGTATTTT. As protein: CASSQGSGGSNTQYF.

In this sample, this clonotype turned up many times. The rearrangement joins TRBV7-3 to TRBJ2-1; TRBD2 aligns across 11 bases. The CDR3 runs to 15 residues. CDR1 is SGHTA, CDR2 FQGTGA, per germline. The junction had 3 bases not matched to a gene; V was cut back by 4 bases and J by 4 bases. CDR3 region: CASSSRLAGYNEQFF. As DNA, the CDR3 is TGTGCCAGCAGCTCCCGACTAGCGGGATACAATGAGCAGTTCTTC.

This clonotype appeared a few times. V is TRBV5-1 and J is TRBJ2-7, with D perhaps TRBD2 (5 bases). V lost 1 base, J lost 0 bases, and 17 bases lay in between. The CDR3 totals 17 residues. Germline V gives CDR1 SGHRS, CDR2 YFSETQ. This CDR3 reads CASSLSGWREGSYEQYF. In DNA, the CDR3 is TGCGCCAGCAGCTTGTCGGGGTGGCGAGAGGGCTCCTACGAGCAGTACTTC. The complete variable domain, with remaining parts taken from reference TRBV5-1 and TRBJ2-7, reads KAGVTQTPRYLIKTRGQQVTLSCSPISGHRSVSWYQQTPGQGLQFLFEYFSETQRNKGNFPGRFSGRQFSNSRSEMNVSTLELGDSALYLCASSLSGWREGSYEQYFGPGTRLTVT.

This clonotype was seen many times. The J gene is TRBJ1-5, the V gene TRBV6-1; tentatively, D is TRBD1 (5 bases). Germline lookup yields CDR1 MNHNS and CDR2 SASEGT. The CDR3 runs 14 residues. Trimming removed 4 bases at V and 0 bases at J, with 7 bases between. The CDR3 spells CASSGQYSNQPQHF. CDR3 coding DNA: TGTGCCAGCAGTGGACAGTATAGCAATCAGCCCCAGCATTTT.

This clonotype was seen a few times. The chain uses TRBV9 and TRBJ2-3, with 7 bases matching TRBD1. The junction had 11 bases not matched to a gene; V was cut back by 4 bases and J by 3 bases. This CDR3 has 16 amino acids. Germline CDR1 and CDR2: SGDLS and YYNGEE. The CDR3 DNA is TGTGCCAGCAGCAGGCAACCGGGACAGAAGACAGATACGCAGTATTTT. Amino acids: CASSRQPGQKTDTQYF.